Listed here are 6 T cell receptor beta chains from one sample, sequenced in a study of blood T cell repertoires in COVID-19. Assay: immunoSEQ multiplex PCR; the TCRdb copy retains only in-frame clones and omits some. In the table there are about 200,000 clones, about nine tenths of which are singletons. The sequencing sample was made of peripheral blood. All receptors come from a man younger than 35 with active or convalescent COVID-19.

The V gene is TRBV5-1, the J gene TRBJ2-1, with 12 bases matching TRBD2. This CDR3 is 15 amino acids long. Germline-derived CDR1 and CDR2 are SGHRS and YFSETQ. The junction had 6 bases not matched to a gene; V was cut back by 4 bases and J by 7 bases. Here the CDR3 reads CASSSTSGRRNEQFF. Here the CDR3 DNA reads TGCGCCAGCAGCAGTACTAGCGGGAGGAGAAATGAGCAGTTCTTC. The complete variable domain, with remaining parts taken from reference TRBV5-1 and TRBJ2-1, reads KAGVTQTPRYLIKTRGQQVTLSCSPISGHRSVSWYQQTPGQGLQFLFEYFSETQRNKGNFPGRFSGRQFSNSRSEMNVSTLELGDSALYLCASSSTSGRRNEQFFGPGTRLTVL.

The chain is built from TRBV15 and TRBJ1-1; 10 positions match TRBD1. The germline V gene encodes CDR1 LNHNV and CDR2 YYDKDF (reference sequence). V shed 6 bases, J shed 5 bases, and the junction held 9 bases outside the gene matches. This CDR3 is 15 amino acids long. The CDR3 sequence: CATRSPGTGVTEAFF. The CDR3 nucleotides are TGTGCCACCAGATCACCTGGGACAGGGGTGACTGAAGCTTTCTTT.

The gene calls are TRBV12-3 or TRBV12-4 and TRBJ1-5; D is undetermined. The CDR3 covers 13 residues. V lost 5 bases and J lost 0, with 5 bases in between. CDR3: CASSGSSNQPQHF. CDR3 DNA: TGTGCCAGCAGTGGGAGTAGCAATCAGCCCCAGCATTTT.

The V gene is TRBV5-1, the J gene TRBJ2-6; weak D call: TRBD2 (5 bases). The CDR3 is made up of 17 amino acids. CDR1 is SGHRS and CDR2 is YFSETQ in the germline V gene. V lost 2 bases to trimming and J lost 0 bases, with 12 bases between them. The CDR3 protein is CASSLRGTVSGANVLTF. CDR3 nucleotides: TGCGCCAGCAGCTTACGGGGAACCGTCTCTGGGGCCAACGTCCTGACTTTC. Full variable domain (missing parts from reference TRBV5-1 and TRBJ2-6): KAGVTQTPRYLIKTRGQQVTLSCSPISGHRSVSWYQQTPGQGLQFLFEYFSETQRNKGNFPGRFSGRQFSNSRSEMNVSTLELGDSALYLCASSLRGTVSGANVLTFGAGSRLTVL.

This clone was recorded once. This chain uses TRBV6-5 with TRBJ1-1; TRBD1 matches 7 bases. Germline CDR1 is MNHEY and CDR2 is SVGAGI. This CDR3 has 13 residues. V gave up 7 bases and J gave up 3 bases; unmatched junction bases: 5. CDR3: CASTEQGYTEAFF. The CDR3, as DNA: TGTGCCAGCACCGAACAGGGGTACACTGAAGCTTTCTTT.

The chain joins TRBV7-2 to TRBJ2-3; 10 bases align to TRBD2. Trimming removed 3 bases from V and 5 bases from J; junction bases left unmatched: 2. This CDR3 is built from 14 residues. CDR1 SGHTA and CDR2 FQGNSA come from the germline V gene. The CDR3 DNA reads TGTGCCAGCAGCTTTACTAGCGGGGTAGATACGCAGTATTTT. This codes for CASSFTSGVDTQYF.